This TCR beta chain is drawn from a study of blood T cell repertoires in COVID-19. Study-level information: Material from acute and convalescent COVID-19 was sourced from the United States, Italy and Spain. The analysed material was cDNA or gDNA that came from T cells, B-cell-depleted T cells, or PBMCs.

This table comes from immunoSEQ multiplex PCR, and its TCRdb copy is limited to in-frame clones, with some not included. The sample lists hundreds of thousands of clones, approximately 91% occurring once. CDR3 length equals 17 residues. V shed 5 bases, J shed 2 bases, and the junction held 13 bases outside the gene matches. CDR1 and CDR2 (germline): SEHNR, FQNEAQ (reference sequence). The receptor was derived from a woman aged 30 to 39 with COVID-19, enrolled during active disease. The chain recombines TRBV7-9 with TRBJ2-3; 7 bases fit TRBD2. The sequenced material came from peripheral blood. CDR3 residues: CASSTRGGSGYTDTQYF. CDR3 sequence (DNA): TGTGCCAGCAGCACCCGCGGGGGTAGCGGGTACACAGATACGCAGTATTTT.